The rows below give T cell receptor beta chains drawn from one sample of a study of siplizumab effects on memory and regulatory T cells. Libraries were prepared by immunoSEQ multiplex PCR; TCRdb keeps only in-frame clonotypes and omits some of them. The table records about 100,000 clones, more than 85% of them present only once. Sequences were obtained from CD4+ T cells sorted from blood. These receptors came from a human donor in good health. Both conserved end residues are part of each CDR3. Each record gives: J gene, D gene, V gene, CDR3 DNA, CDR3 protein. The D gene is left open where the match is weak.

J: TRBJ1-5
D: TRBD1
V: TRBV5-1
DNA: TGCGCCAGCAGCTTGGAACCGACAGGGGAGCCCCAGCATTTT
CDR3: CASSLEPTGEPQHF

J: TRBJ1-4
D: -
V: TRBV6-5
DNA: TGTGCCAGCAATCCCGGGGGGGTCGGGGAAAAACTGTTTTTT
CDR3: CASNPGGVGEKLFF

J: TRBJ2-3
D: -
V: TRBV5-6
DNA: TGTGCCAGCAGTTTTCGAAATACGCAGTATTTT
CDR3: CASSFRNTQYF

J: TRBJ2-5
D: -
V: TRBV4-2
DNA: TGTGCCAGCAGCCAAGACGCGGTAACTGCCAGGGAGACCCAGTACTTC
CDR3: CASSQDAVTARETQYF

J: TRBJ2-5
D: -
V: TRBV7-2
DNA: TGTGCCAGCAGCTTACGGGGACCCTCTGGCGGGACCCAGTACTTC
CDR3: CASSLRGPSGGTQYF

J: TRBJ2-1
D: -
V: TRBV19
DNA: TGTGCCAGTCAGGGGTGGGTTGACAATGAGCAGTTCTTC
CDR3: CASQGWVDNEQFF

J: TRBJ2-4
D: -
V: TRBV30
DNA: TGTGCCTGGAGGTATCCGGGAACAAACATTCAGTACTTC
CDR3: CAWRYPGTNIQYF

J: TRBJ1-1
D: -
V: TRBV10-1
DNA: TGCGCCAGCAGTGATCGAGGTTCGCCAACAGGGCCAAGGAGGCTCCCGCCCCCCACTGAAGCTTTCTTT
CDR3: CASSDRGSPTGPRRLPPPTEAFF

J: TRBJ1-5
D: -
V: TRBV7-2
DNA: TGTGCCAGCAGCTTAACCTACAATCAGCCCCAGCATTTT
CDR3: CASSLTYNQPQHF

J: TRBJ1-3
D: -
V: TRBV19
DNA: TGTGCCAGTAGTATTTCCTCTGGAAACACCATATATTTT
CDR3: CASSISSGNTIYF

J: TRBJ2-7
D: TRBD1
V: TRBV27
DNA: TGTGCCAGCAGTCCCGGGACAGGGGGCCGGGAGCAGTACTTC
CDR3: CASSPGTGGREQYF

J: TRBJ2-7
D: -
V: TRBV19
DNA: TGTGCCAGTAGTATACGACCTCCCGGGAAAAATGGAGCCTACGAGCAGTACTTC
CDR3: CASSIRPPGKNGAYEQYF

J: TRBJ2-5
D: -
V: TRBV4-1
DNA: TGCGCCAGCAGCCAAGAGGAGGGGGCGTGGGAGACCCAGTACTTC
CDR3: CASSQEEGAWETQYF

J: TRBJ1-2
D: TRBD1
V: TRBV5-1
DNA: TGCGCCAGCAGCTTGGATTTCCAGGGGGCTGGTGGCTACACCTTC
CDR3: CASSLDFQGAGGYTF

J: TRBJ1-5
D: -
V: TRBV25-1
DNA: TGTGCCAGCAGCGCTACAGGGCTGAGGAATCAGCCCCAGCATTTT
CDR3: CASSATGLRNQPQHF

J: TRBJ2-7
D: TRBD1
V: TRBV7-2
DNA: TGTGCCAGCAGCTCCCCCTCCAGGCCCGGGACAGGGGATGAATACGAGCAGTACTTC
CDR3: CASSSPSRPGTGDEYEQYF

J: TRBJ1-6
D: -
V: TRBV18
DNA: TGTGCCAGCTCACCCCCTGAGGGAAATTCACCCCTCCACTTT
CDR3: CASSPPEGNSPLHF

J: TRBJ2-7
D: -
V: TRBV7-8
DNA: TGTGCCAGCAGCTTAGGGGCGAGCGGGCTGCGTCCCTACGAGCAGCACTTC
CDR3: CASSLGASGLRPYEQHF

J: TRBJ1-4
D: TRBD1
V: TRBV28
DNA: TGTGCCAGCAGTAAGGGACAGGGGGCAACTAATGAAAAACTGTTTTTT
CDR3: CASSKGQGATNEKLFF

J: TRBJ2-7
D: -
V: TRBV6-1
DNA: TGTGCCAGCTGTCCGGACGGCCTCTCATACGAGCAGTACTTC
CDR3: CASCPDGLSYEQYF

J: TRBJ2-7
D: -
V: TRBV5-1
DNA: TGCGCCAGCAGCTTGGTTACGGGCATGGACGAGCAGTACTTC
CDR3: CASSLVTGMDEQYF

J: TRBJ2-2
D: -
V: TRBV6-1
DNA: TGTGCCAGCAGGGGGCTAACAGGGATGGCCGGGGAGCTGTTTTTT
CDR3: CASRGLTGMAGELFF